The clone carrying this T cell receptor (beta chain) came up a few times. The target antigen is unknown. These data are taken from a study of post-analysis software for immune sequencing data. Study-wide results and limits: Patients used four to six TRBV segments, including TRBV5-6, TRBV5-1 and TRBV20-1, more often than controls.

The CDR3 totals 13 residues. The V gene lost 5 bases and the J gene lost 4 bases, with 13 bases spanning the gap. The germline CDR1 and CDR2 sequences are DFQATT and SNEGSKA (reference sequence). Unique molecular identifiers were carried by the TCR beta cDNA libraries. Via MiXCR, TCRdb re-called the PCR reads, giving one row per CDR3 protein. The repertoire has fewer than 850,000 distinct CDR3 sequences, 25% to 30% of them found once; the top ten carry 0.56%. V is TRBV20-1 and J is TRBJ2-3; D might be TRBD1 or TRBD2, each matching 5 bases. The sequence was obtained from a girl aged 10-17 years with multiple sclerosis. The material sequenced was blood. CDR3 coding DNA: TGCAGTGCTGCTGGGACCCCATCAGATACGCAGTATTTT. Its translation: CSAAGTPSDTQYF.